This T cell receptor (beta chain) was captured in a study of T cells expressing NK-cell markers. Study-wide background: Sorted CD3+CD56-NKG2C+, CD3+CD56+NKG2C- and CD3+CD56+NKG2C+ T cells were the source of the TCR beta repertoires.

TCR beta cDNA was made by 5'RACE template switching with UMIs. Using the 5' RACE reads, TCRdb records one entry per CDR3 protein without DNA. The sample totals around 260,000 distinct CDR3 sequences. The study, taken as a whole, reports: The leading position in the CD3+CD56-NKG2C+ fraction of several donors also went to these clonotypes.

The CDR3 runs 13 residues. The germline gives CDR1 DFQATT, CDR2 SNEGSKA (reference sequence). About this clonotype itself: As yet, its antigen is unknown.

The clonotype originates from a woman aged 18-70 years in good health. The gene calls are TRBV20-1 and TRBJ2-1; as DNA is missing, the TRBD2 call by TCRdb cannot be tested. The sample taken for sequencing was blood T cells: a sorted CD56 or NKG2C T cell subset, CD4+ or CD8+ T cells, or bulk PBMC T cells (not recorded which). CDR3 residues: CSLGLAGPNEQFF.